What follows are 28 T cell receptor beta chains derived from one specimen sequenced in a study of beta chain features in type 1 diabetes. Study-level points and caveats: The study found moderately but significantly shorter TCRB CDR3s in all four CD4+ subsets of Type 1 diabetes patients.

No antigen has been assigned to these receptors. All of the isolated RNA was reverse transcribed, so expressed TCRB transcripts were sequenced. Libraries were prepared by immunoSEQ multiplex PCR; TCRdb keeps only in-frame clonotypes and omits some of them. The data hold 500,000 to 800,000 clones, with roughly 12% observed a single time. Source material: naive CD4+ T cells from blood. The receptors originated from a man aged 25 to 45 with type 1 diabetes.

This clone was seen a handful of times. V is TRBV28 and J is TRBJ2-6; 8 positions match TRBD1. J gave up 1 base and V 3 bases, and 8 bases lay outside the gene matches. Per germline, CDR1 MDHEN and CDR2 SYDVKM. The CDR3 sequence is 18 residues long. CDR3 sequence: CASSFPLDRVSGANVLTF. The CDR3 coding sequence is TGTGCCAGCAGTTTCCCCCTGGACAGGGTATCTGGGGCCAACGTCCTGACTTTC.

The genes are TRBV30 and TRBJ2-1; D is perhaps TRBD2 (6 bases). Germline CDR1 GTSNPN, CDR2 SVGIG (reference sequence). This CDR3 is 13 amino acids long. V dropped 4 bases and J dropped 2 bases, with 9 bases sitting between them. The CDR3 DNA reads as TGTGCCTGGACCGGGACTGCCTACAATGAGCAGTTCTTC. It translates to CAWTGTAYNEQFF.

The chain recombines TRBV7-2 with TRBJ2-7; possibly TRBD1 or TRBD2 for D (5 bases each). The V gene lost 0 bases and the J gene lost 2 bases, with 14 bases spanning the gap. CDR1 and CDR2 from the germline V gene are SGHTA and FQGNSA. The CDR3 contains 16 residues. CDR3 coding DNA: TGTGCCAGCAGCTTAGCCTCCGGGACGGGGACCTACGAGCAGTACTTC. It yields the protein CASSLASGTGTYEQYF.

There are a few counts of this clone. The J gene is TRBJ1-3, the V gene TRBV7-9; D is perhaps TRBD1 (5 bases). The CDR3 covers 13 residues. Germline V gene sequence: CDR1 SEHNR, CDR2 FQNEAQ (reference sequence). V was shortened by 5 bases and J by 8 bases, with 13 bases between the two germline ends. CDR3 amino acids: CASSPGTKDTIYF. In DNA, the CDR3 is TGTGCCAGCAGCCCAGGGACGAAGGACACCATATATTTT.

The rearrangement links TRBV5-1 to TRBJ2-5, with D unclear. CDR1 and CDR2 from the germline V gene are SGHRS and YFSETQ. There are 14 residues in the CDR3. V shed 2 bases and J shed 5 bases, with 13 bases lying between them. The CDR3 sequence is CASSFDTSGETQYF. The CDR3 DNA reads TGCGCCAGCAGCTTCGACACTTCTGGGGAGACCCAGTACTTC. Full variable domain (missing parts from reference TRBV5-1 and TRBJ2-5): KAGVTQTPRYLIKTRGQQVTLSCSPISGHRSVSWYQQTPGQGLQFLFEYFSETQRNKGNFPGRFSGRQFSNSRSEMNVSTLELGDSALYLCASSFDTSGETQYFGPGTRLLVL.

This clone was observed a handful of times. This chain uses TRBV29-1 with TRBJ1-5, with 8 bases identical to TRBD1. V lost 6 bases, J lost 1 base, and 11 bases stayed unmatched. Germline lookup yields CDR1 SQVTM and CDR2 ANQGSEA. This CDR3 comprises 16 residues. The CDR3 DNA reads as TGCAGCGTGGCCGGGACAGGTACTTCGAGCAATCAGCCCCAGCATTTT. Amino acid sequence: CSVAGTGTSSNQPQHF.

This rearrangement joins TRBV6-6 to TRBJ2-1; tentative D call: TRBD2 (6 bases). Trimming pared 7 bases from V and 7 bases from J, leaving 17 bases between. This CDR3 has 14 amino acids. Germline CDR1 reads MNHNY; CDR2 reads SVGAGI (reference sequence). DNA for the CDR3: TGTGCCAGCACCCTAGGGGCGGGGTGGAATGAGCAGTTCTTC. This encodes CASTLGAGWNEQFF.

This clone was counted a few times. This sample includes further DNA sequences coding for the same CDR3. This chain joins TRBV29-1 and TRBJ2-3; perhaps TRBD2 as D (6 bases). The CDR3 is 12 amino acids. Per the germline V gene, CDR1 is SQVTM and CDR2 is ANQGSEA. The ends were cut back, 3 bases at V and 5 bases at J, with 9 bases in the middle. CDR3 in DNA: TGCAGCGTTGACGGAGGGGTAGATACGCAGTATTTT. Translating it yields CSVDGGVDTQYF.

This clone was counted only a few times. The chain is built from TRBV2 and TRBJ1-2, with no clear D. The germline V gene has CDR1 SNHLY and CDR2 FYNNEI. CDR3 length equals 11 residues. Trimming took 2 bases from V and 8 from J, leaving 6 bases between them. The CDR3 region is CASSERQGYTF. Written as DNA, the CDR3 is TGTGCCAGCAGTGAAAGGCAGGGCTACACCTTC. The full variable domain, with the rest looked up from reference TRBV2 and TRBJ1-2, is EPEVTQTPSHQVTQMGQEVILRCVPISNHLYFYWYRQILGQKVEFLVSFYNNEISEKSEIFDDQFSVERPDGSNFTLKIRSTKLEDSAMYFCASSERQGYTFGSGTRLTVV.

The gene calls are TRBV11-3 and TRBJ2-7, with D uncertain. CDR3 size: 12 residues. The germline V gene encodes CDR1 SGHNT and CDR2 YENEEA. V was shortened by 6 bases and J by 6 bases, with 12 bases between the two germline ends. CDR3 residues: CASRRSGIEQYF. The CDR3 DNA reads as TGTGCCAGCAGGCGCTCAGGTATCGAGCAGTACTTC.

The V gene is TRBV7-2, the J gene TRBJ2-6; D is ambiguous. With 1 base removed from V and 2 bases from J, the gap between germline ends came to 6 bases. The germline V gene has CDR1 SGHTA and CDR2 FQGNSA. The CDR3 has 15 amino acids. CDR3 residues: CASSLDGAGANVLTF. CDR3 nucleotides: TGTGCCAGCAGCTTAGATGGGGCTGGGGCCAACGTCCTGACTTTC.

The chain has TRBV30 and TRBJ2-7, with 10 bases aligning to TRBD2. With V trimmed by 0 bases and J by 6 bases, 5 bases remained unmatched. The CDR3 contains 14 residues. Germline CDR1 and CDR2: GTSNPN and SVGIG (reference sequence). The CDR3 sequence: CAWSVLLAGIEQYF. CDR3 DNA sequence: TGTGCCTGGAGTGTACTACTAGCGGGGATCGAGCAGTACTTC. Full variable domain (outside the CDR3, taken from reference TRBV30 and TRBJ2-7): SQTIHQWPATLVQPVGSPLSLECTVEGTSNPNLYWYRQAAGRGLQLLFYSVGIGQISSEVPQNLSASRPQDRQFILSSKKLLLSDSGFYLCAWSVLLAGIEQYFGPGTRLTVT.

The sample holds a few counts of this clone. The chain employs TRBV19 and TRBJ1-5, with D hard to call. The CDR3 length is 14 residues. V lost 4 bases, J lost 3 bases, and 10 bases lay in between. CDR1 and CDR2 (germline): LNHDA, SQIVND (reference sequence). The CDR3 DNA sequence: TGTGCCAGTAGTAAGAGGCGGGACAATCAGCCCCAGCATTTT. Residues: CASSKRRDNQPQHF.

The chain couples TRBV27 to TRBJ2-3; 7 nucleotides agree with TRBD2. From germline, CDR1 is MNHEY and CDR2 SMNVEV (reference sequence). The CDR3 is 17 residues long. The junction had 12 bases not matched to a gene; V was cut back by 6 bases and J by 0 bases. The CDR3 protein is CASSPGGRGKSTDTQYF. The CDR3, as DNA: TGTGCCAGCAGCCCTGGAGGGAGGGGAAAGAGCACAGATACGCAGTATTTT.

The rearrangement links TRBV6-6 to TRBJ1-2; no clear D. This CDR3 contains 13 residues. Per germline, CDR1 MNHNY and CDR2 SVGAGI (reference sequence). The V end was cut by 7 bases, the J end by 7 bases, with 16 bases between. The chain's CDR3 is CASNTEQAAGYTF. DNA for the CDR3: TGTGCCAGCAATACAGAGCAAGCCGCTGGCTACACCTTC.

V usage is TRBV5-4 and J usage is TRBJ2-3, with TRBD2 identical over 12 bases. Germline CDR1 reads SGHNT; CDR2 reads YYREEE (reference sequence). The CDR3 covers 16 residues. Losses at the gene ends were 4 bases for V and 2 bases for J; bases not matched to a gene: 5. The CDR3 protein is CASSLRLAGATDTQYF. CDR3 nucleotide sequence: TGTGCCAGCAGCCTCCGACTAGCGGGGGCCACAGATACGCAGTATTTT.

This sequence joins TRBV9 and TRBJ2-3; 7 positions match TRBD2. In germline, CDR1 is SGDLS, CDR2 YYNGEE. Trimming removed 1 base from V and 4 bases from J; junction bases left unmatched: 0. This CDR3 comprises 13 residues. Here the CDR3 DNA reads TGTGCCAGCAGCGTAACTAGCGCAGATACGCAGTATTTT. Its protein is CASSVTSADTQYF.

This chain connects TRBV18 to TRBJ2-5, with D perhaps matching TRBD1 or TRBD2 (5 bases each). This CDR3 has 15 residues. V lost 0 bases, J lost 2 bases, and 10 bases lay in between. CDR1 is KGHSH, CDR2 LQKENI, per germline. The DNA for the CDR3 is TGTGCCAGCTCACCACCGCGGGCAGGGCAAGAGACCCAGTACTTC. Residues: CASSPPRAGQETQYF.

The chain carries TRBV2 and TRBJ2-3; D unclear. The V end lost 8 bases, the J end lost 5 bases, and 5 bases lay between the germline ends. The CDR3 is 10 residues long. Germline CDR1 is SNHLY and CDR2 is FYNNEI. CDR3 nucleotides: TGTGCCAGCTCTTTAGATACGCAGTATTTT. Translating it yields CASSLDTQYF. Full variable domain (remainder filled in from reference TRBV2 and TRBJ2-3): EPEVTQTPSHQVTQMGQEVILRCVPISNHLYFYWYRQILGQKVEFLVSFYNNEISEKSEIFDDQFSVERPDGSNFTLKIRSTKLEDSAMYFCASSLDTQYFGPGTRLTVL.

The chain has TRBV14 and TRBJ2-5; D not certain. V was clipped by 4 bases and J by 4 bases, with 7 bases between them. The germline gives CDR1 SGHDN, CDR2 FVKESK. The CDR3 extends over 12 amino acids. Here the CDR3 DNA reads TGTGCCAGCAGCCTCCTTCGAGAGACCCAGTACTTC. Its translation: CASSLLRETQYF.

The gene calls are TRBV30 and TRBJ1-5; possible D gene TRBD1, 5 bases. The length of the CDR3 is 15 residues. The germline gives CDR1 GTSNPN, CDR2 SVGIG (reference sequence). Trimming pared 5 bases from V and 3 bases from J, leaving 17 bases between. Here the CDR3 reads CAWGRGAAFNQPQHF. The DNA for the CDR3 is TGTGCCTGGGGGAGAGGGGCCGCTTTCAATCAGCCCCAGCATTTT.

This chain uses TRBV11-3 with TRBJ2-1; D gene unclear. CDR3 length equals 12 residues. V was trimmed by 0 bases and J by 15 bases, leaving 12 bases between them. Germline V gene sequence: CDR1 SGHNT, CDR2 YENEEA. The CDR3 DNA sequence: TGTGCCAGCAGCTTAGAGCCACGCAGTGCGTTCTTC. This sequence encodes CASSLEPRSAFF.

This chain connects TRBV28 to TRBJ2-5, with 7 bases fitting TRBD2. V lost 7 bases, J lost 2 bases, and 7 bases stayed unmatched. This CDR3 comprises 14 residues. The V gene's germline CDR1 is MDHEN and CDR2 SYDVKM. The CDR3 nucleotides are TGTGCCAGCACCACGGGACTACAACAAGAGACCCAGTACTTC. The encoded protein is CASTTGLQQETQYF.

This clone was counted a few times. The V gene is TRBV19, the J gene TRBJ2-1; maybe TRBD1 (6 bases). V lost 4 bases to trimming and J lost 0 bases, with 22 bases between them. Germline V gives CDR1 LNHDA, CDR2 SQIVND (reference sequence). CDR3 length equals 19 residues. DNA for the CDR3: TGTGCCAGTAGTACTCCGTGGGGCAAAGGGGGAAGCTCCTACAATGAGCAGTTCTTC. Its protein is CASSTPWGKGGSSYNEQFF.

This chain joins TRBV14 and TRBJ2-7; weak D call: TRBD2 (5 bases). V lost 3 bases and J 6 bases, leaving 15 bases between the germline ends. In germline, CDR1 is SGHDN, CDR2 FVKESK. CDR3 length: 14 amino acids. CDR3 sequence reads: CASSQRAIWGEQYF. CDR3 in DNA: TGTGCCAGCAGCCAGAGGGCCATATGGGGCGAGCAGTACTTC.

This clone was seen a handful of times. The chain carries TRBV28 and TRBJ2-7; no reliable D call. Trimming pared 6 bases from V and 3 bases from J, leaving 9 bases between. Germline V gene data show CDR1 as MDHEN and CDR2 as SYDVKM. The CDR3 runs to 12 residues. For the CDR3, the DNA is TGTGCCAGCAGGCTCAAAAACTACGAGCAGTACTTC. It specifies CASRLKNYEQYF.

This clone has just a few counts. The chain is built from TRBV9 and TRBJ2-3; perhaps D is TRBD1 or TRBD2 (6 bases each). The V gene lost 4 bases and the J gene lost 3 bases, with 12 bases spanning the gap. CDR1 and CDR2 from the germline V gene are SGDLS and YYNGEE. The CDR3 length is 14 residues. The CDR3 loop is CASSQQGGTDTQYF. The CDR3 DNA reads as TGTGCCAGCAGCCAACAGGGAGGAACAGATACGCAGTATTTT. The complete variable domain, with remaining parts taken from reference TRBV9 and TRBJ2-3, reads DSGVTQTPKHLITATGQRVTLRCSPRSGDLSVYWYQQSLDQGLQFLIQYYNGEERAKGNILERFSAQQFPDLHSELNLSSLELGDSALYFCASSQQGGTDTQYFGPGTRLTVL.

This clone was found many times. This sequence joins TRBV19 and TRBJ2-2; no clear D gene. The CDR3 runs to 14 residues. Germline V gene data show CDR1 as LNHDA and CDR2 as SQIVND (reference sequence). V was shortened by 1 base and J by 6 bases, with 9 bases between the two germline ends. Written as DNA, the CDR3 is TGTGCCAGTAGTATAGGCACAAACGCCGGGGAGCTGTTTTTT. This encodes CASSIGTNAGELFF.